This T cell receptor (beta chain) was identified in a study of T cells in Graves' hyperthyroidism and ophthalmopathy. Whole-study findings and limits: In validation, the model predicted ophthalmopathy. These predictions came a median about 6.8 months before onset.

This clonotype was seen only once. What it binds is not known. Relative to the germline gene, one junction end is altered; a read error may explain this. Template material for amplifying TCR beta CDR3 regions consisted of RNA transcripts. The HTBI primer set served for first-round RT-PCR of the TCR CDR3. TCRdb analysed the multiplex PCR reads with MiXCR anew, one entry per CDR3 protein. The repertoire holds over 400,000 distinct CDR3 sequences, with roughly 23% as singletons. CDR1 is SGHNT and CDR2 is YYREEE in the germline V gene (reference sequence). The CDR3 spans 13 residues. PBMCs were sourced from 9 to 10 ml fresh peripheral blood.

The gene calls are TRBV5-4 and TRBJ2-3, with D hard to call. The specimen sequenced was blood. The clonotype was recovered from an older woman with Graves' ophthalmopathy. The CDR3 reads CANSLASTDTQYF. The CDR3 coding sequence is TGTGCCAACAGCTTGGCCAGCACAGATACGCAGTATTTT.